The 2 T cell receptor beta chains reported below all come from one sample, sequenced in a study of cytomegalovirus exposure and HLA in healthy donors. PCR primers comprised 60 Vbeta and 13 Jbeta primers. The data were produced by immunoSEQ multiplex PCR, yet TCRdb's version contains in-frame clones alone and is incomplete. The sample has 140,000 or so clones, around three quarters seen once. Sequenced: PBMCs. The receptor source for this set is a woman under 30 in good health and CMV-seropositive.

The chain combines TRBV20-1 with TRBJ1-1; D is unresolved. The ends were cut back, 5 bases at V and 3 bases at J, with 7 bases in the middle. This CDR3 is built from 11 residues. The germline V gene has CDR1 DFQATT and CDR2 SNEGSKA (reference sequence). CDR3 in amino acids: CSAAQDTEAFF. CDR3 bases: TGCAGTGCTGCTCAGGACACTGAAGCTTTCTTT.

The chain carries TRBV30 and TRBJ1-2; TRBD1 might be the D (5 bases). The CDR3 extends over 14 amino acids. Trimming removed 0 bases at V and 5 bases at J, with 13 bases between. CDR1 GTSNPN and CDR2 SVGIG come from the germline V gene (reference sequence). The CDR3 DNA reads as TGTGCCTGGAGTGTACAGGCAGGGAATTATGGCTACACCTTC. Protein product: CAWSVQAGNYGYTF.